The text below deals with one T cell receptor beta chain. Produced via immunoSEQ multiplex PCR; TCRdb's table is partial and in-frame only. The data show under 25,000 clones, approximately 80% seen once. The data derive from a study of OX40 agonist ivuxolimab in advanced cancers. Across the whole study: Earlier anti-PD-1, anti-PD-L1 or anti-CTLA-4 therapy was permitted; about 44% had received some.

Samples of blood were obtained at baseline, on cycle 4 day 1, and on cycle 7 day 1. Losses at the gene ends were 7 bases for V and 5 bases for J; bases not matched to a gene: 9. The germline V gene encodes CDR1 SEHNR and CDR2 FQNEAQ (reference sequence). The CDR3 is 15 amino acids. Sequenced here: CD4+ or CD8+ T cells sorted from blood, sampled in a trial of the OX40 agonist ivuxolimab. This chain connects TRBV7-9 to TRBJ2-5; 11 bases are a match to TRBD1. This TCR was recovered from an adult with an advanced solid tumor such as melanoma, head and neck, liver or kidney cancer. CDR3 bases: TGTGCCAGCACCCCCAGAGGACAGGGGGCTGAGACCCAGTACTTC. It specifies CASTPRGQGAETQYF.